The next 27 T cell receptor beta chains were all read from a single sample in a study of blood T cell repertoires in COVID-19 (dated by TCRdb to the early 2020s). To prepare the library, the immunoSEQ multiplex PCR assay was applied. TCRdb's version of the immuneACCESS table is confined to in-frame rearrangements and falls short of the full clone set. An unresolved V gene accounts for under half of the shortfall where checked; the remainder is of unknown origin. The sample includes over 110,000 clones, with more than 70% observed a single time. 25% to 35% of the sample is held by the ten biggest clonotypes. Sequenced material: peripheral blood. The receptor set was obtained from a human donor in a cohort sampled during active COVID-19.

The V gene is TRBV5-4, the J gene TRBJ2-5; 12 nucleotides match TRBD2. Germline V gives CDR1 SGHNT, CDR2 YYREEE (reference sequence). V was clipped by 3 bases and J by 3 bases; unmatched bases: 3. The CDR3 runs to 15 residues. The CDR3 DNA is TGTGCCAGCAGCTCGGGACTAGCGGGCGAAGAGACCCAGTACTTC. It codes for CASSSGLAGEETQYF.

The chain combines TRBV27 with TRBJ1-1, with 9 bases aligning to TRBD1. CDR3 length: 13 residues. The trim removed 3 bases at V and 7 bases at J, leaving 3 bases unmatched. CDR1 MNHEY and CDR2 SMNVEV come from the germline V gene (reference sequence). The CDR3: CASSFRQGGEAFF. The CDR3 DNA follows: TGTGCCAGCAGTTTCCGACAGGGGGGTGAAGCTTTCTTT.

V and J are TRBV21-1 and TRBJ2-5; the table names TRBD1, a call not compared with the DNA. TRBV21-1 has pseudogene status. This CDR3 comprises 20 residues. CDR3 nucleotides: TGTGCCAGCAGCACCCTCTTAAACCCCCGGGACAGGCGGACCCAAGAGACCCAGTACTTC. Its protein is CASSTLLNPRDRRTQETQYF.

V is TRBV5-1 and J is TRBJ1-2; no reliable D call. Germline V gene sequence: CDR1 SGHRS, CDR2 YFSETQ. Trimming cost V 0 bases and J 6 bases, with 12 bases left between them. The CDR3 extends over 14 amino acids. CDR3: CASSLDRLTDGYTF. The CDR3 DNA sequence: TGCGCCAGCAGCTTGGATCGCTTAACGGATGGCTACACCTTC.

This clone was seen more than once but under ten times. The chain combines TRBV7-9 with TRBJ1-1; 7 bases agree with TRBD1. Germline V lookup: CDR1 SEHNR, CDR2 FQNEAQ (reference sequence). This CDR3 is built from 17 residues. The trim removed 5 bases at V and 4 bases at J, leaving 16 bases unmatched. The CDR3 sequence: CASSPEVGQGVSTEAFF. The DNA for the CDR3 is TGTGCCAGCAGCCCGGAGGTGGGGCAGGGGGTCAGCACTGAAGCTTTCTTT. Complete variable domain (other parts from reference TRBV7-9 and TRBJ1-1): DTGVSQNPRHKITKRGQNVTFRCDPISEHNRLYWYRQTLGQGPEFLTYFQNEAQLEKSRLLSDRFSAERPKGSFSTLEIQRTEQGDSAMYLCASSPEVGQGVSTEAFFGQGTRLTVV.

V and J are TRBV12-3 or TRBV12-4 and TRBJ2-1; no clear D gene. The V end lost 3 bases, the J end lost 6 bases, and 3 bases lay between the germline ends. The CDR3 covers 11 residues. CDR3 amino acids: CASSFGNEQFF. In DNA form, the CDR3 reads TGTGCCAGCAGTTTCGGCAATGAGCAGTTCTTC.

This chain connects TRBV10-3 to TRBJ2-1, with D perhaps matching TRBD1 (5 bases). This CDR3 has 12 residues. V was cut by 7 bases and J by 6 bases, with 10 bases left in between. Germline values: CDR1 ENHRY, CDR2 SYGVKD. The CDR3 reads CAIKTVSNEQFF. The CDR3 coding sequence is TGTGCCATCAAGACAGTATCCAATGAGCAGTTCTTC.

The chain links TRBV4-1 to TRBJ2-7, with D perhaps TRBD2 (5 bases). Deletions cut 0 bases from V and 6 bases from J, with 9 bases between. Germline CDR1 reads MGHRA; CDR2 reads YSYEKL. This CDR3 region has 13 residues. The CDR3 sequence: CASSQDTGVEQYF. CDR3 nucleotide sequence: TGCGCCAGCAGCCAAGATACCGGGGTCGAGCAGTACTTC.

The chain links TRBV6-5 to TRBJ2-2, with D unresolved. This CDR3 region has 15 residues. Trimming stripped 6 bases from V and 0 bases from J, with 11 bases between. Per the germline V gene, CDR1 is MNHEY and CDR2 is SVGAGI. This chain's CDR3 is CASSPEVSNTGELFF. The CDR3 DNA follows: TGTGCCAGCAGCCCAGAAGTATCGAACACCGGGGAGCTGTTTTTT.

The CDR3 bases are TGCAGCGTTGAAGATCCTCAGGATACTAATGAAAAACTGTTTTTT. It specifies CSVEDPQDTNEKLFF. The J gene is TRBJ1-4, the V gene TRBV29-1; unclear D gene. V was cut by 0 bases and J by 2 bases, with 10 bases left in between. The CDR3 consists of 15 residues. Germline CDR1 SQVTM, CDR2 ANQGSEA.

This chain joins TRBV5-4 and TRBJ2-6; TRBD1 is a possible D gene (7 bases). The CDR3 covers 18 residues. Germline CDR1 reads SGHNT; CDR2 reads YYREEE (reference sequence). The V end was cut by 1 base, the J end by 0 bases, with 14 bases between. The DNA of the CDR3 is TGTGCCAGCAGCTTGTCGCGACAGGGACTCTCTGGGGCCAACGTCCTGACTTTC. This gives the protein CASSLSRQGLSGANVLTF.

The chain uses TRBV6-6 and TRBJ2-7, with 8 positions matching TRBD1. The CDR3 totals 16 residues. The V gene's germline CDR1 is MNHNY and CDR2 SVGAGI (reference sequence). The ends lost 4 bases at V and 2 bases at J; junction bases unmatched: 10. CDR3 residues: CASSLGLTGQAYEQYF. CDR3 coding DNA: TGTGCCAGCAGTTTGGGATTGACGGGACAGGCCTACGAGCAGTACTTC.

This rearrangement joins TRBV6-6 to TRBJ1-6, with D possibly TRBD1 on 6 matching bases. Germline V gene lookup returns CDR1 MNHNY and CDR2 SVGAGI (reference sequence). This CDR3 is built from 11 residues. The ends were cut back, 6 bases at V and 13 bases at J, with 10 bases in the middle. The CDR3: CASSNRAPLHF. The CDR3 nucleotides read TGTGCCAGCAGCAACAGGGCCCCCCTCCACTTT.

In this sample, this clone turned up a few times. The CDR3 loop is CASRLTPYNSPLHF. The CDR3 region has the DNA TGTGCCAGCAGACTGACACCTTATAATTCACCCCTCCACTTT. The chain couples TRBV2 to TRBJ1-6; D unresolved. This CDR3 comprises 14 residues. The germline V gene has CDR1 SNHLY and CDR2 FYNNEI. V was shortened by 6 bases and J by 4 bases, with 10 bases between the two germline ends.

This clone was observed a handful of times. Within the sample, other DNA sequences also encode this same CDR3. The genes are TRBV5-4 and TRBJ1-3, with a tentative D call TRBD1 (5 bases). With 2 bases removed from V and 0 bases from J, the gap between germline ends came to 6 bases. In germline, CDR1 is SGHNT, CDR2 YYREEE (reference sequence). The CDR3 is made up of 14 amino acids. The CDR3 sequence: CASSLRGSGNTIYF. CDR3 in DNA: TGTGCCAGCAGCTTAAGGGGCTCTGGAAACACCATATATTTT.

The J gene is TRBJ2-7, the V gene TRBV7-9, with TRBD1 matching over 11 bases. Germline trimming cut 6 bases from V and 4 bases from J; bases unmatched to any gene: 11. The CDR3 contains 16 residues. Germline assignment: CDR1 SEHNR and CDR2 FQNEAQ (reference sequence). In nucleotides, the CDR3 is TGTGCCAGCAGACCCGAACCGGGACAGGGGGTGTACGAGCAGTACTTC. Residues: CASRPEPGQGVYEQYF.

A word on this clone: The sample carries other DNA sequences with the same CDR3. The CDR3 protein is CASSLTGGTEAFF. CDR3 coding DNA: TGCGCCAGCAGCTTGACAGGGGGCACTGAAGCTTTCTTT. This sequence joins TRBV5-1 and TRBJ1-1; 8 bases are a match to TRBD1. The germline V gene encodes CDR1 SGHRS and CDR2 YFSETQ. This CDR3 region has 13 residues. The V segment lost 1 base and the J segment 4 bases; nucleotides outside the gene matches: 0.

This chain links TRBV5-1 with TRBJ1-1, with TRBD1 identical over 10 bases. V lost 0 bases, J lost 7 bases, and 6 bases stayed unmatched. CDR1 and CDR2 from the germline V gene are SGHRS and YFSETQ. This CDR3 comprises 15 residues. Here the CDR3 reads CASSLADRGQGEAFF. The DNA of the CDR3 is TGCGCCAGCAGCTTGGCCGACAGGGGGCAGGGTGAAGCTTTCTTT.

V is TRBV6-6 and J is TRBJ1-2; the match to TRBD1 covers 9 bases. CDR1 is MNHNY and CDR2 is SVGAGI in the germline V gene (reference sequence). The CDR3 runs to 12 residues. The V and J ends lost 6 bases and 7 bases, in that order; junction bases with no gene match: 3. The CDR3 nucleotides read TGTGCCAGCAGACAGGGGGCGTTTGGCTACACCTTC. Amino acids: CASRQGAFGYTF.

The chain employs TRBV14 and TRBJ2-5; TRBD2 aligns across 8 bases. The CDR3 spans 15 residues. V trimming: 0 bases; J trimming: 9 bases; junction bases outside the gene matches: 9. The germline V gene encodes CDR1 SGHDN and CDR2 FVKESK. DNA for the CDR3: TGTGCCAGCAGCCAAGAAAAGGGACTAGGATGGGCCCAGTACTTC. The encoded protein is CASSQEKGLGWAQYF.

The chain carries TRBV3-1 (or the pseudogene TRBV3-2) and TRBJ1-2; no reliable D call. Germline CDR1 and CDR2: LGHDT and YNNKEL (reference sequence). Trimming shortened V by 1 base and J by 1 base, and 10 bases separated the two germline ends. CDR3 size: 15 residues. This CDR3 is CASSQGGGSNYGYTF. CDR3 coding DNA: TGTGCCAGCAGCCAAGGCGGAGGAAGTAACTATGGCTACACCTTC.

The chain employs TRBV5-1 and TRBJ1-1; perhaps TRBD1 as D (6 bases). The CDR3 runs to 14 residues. Germline assignment: CDR1 SGHRS and CDR2 YFSETQ. V was shortened by 0 bases and J by 10 bases, with 16 bases between the two germline ends. The CDR3 DNA sequence: TGCGCCAGCAGCTTGGAACAGGGCGCCTTAGGAGCTTTCTTT. Translating it yields CASSLEQGALGAFF.

This clone was observed a few times. CDR3 sequence: CASSSEGRGAGELFF. The CDR3 bases are TGTGCCAGCAGCTCGGAAGGACGCGGGGCCGGGGAGCTGTTTTTT. The chain has TRBV5-4 and TRBJ2-2; TRBD2 is a possible D gene (6 bases). V was shortened by 3 bases and J by 6 bases, with 15 bases between the two germline ends. From germline, CDR1 is SGHNT and CDR2 YYREEE (reference sequence). The CDR3 length is 15 residues.

The chain employs TRBV10-3 and TRBJ1-2; 9 nucleotides align to TRBD1. This CDR3 is built from 17 residues. CDR1 and CDR2 from the germline V gene are ENHRY and SYGVKD. Trimming cost V 2 bases and J 8 bases; bases outside gene matches: 15. CDR3 nucleotides: TGTGCCATCAGTGAGGGGACAGGGATCGGAGGCGTGGCGGGCTACACCTTC. Encoded protein: CAISEGTGIGGVAGYTF.

V gene TRBV7-9 combines with J gene TRBJ2-2; D might be TRBD1 (6 bases). With 0 bases removed from V and 4 bases from J, the gap between germline ends came to 15 bases. This CDR3 has 17 residues. Germline-derived CDR1 and CDR2 are SEHNR and FQNEAQ (reference sequence). CDR3 sequence reads: CASSLAGPGTLTGELFF. CDR3 in DNA: TGTGCCAGCAGCTTAGCGGGCCCCGGGACACTCACCGGGGAGCTGTTTTTT.

CDR3 sequence reads: CASSITGTGGLAFF. For the CDR3, the DNA is TGTGCCAGCAGCATAACCGGGACAGGGGGCCTCGCTTTCTTT. This chain uses TRBV7-2 with TRBJ1-1; 12 positions agree with TRBD1. The CDR3 is made up of 14 amino acids. Losses at the gene ends were 5 bases for V and 11 bases for J; bases not matched to a gene: 9. CDR1 and CDR2 (germline): SGHTA, FQGNSA.

This clone is a singleton in its sample. The chain joins TRBV2 to TRBJ2-7; weak D call: TRBD2 (7 bases). Germline values: CDR1 SNHLY, CDR2 FYNNEI. V shed 3 bases and J shed 4 bases, with 19 bases lying between them. The CDR3 runs 16 residues. The chain's CDR3 is CASSDFSRGGPYEQYF. CDR3 DNA sequence: TGTGCCAGCAGTGACTTCTCAAGGGGGGGCCCGTACGAGCAGTACTTC.